The 8 T cell receptor beta chains listed next were all sequenced from one sample in a study of T cell responses to AZD1222 COVID-19 vaccine (dated by TCRdb to the early 2020s). Preparation of the library involved the immunoSEQ multiplex PCR assay. In its TCRdb copy, this immuneACCESS table keeps in-frame sequences only and misses some clones. Where compared with another copy, unresolved V genes explain less than half of these, and the others have no known cause. This sample gives around 89,000 clones in total; 75% to 90% of them show up just once. In total, the top ten clones hold around 6% of the sample. The sample's time point label, decoded: about 28 days (+/-7) after the second vaccine dose. Source: peripheral blood, taken 28 days after the second AZD1222 dose. These receptors were taken from an adult who received the AZD1222 COVID-19 vaccine.

V usage is TRBV2 and J usage is TRBJ1-6; D gene unclear. V was clipped by 8 bases and J by 9 bases, with 11 bases between them. CDR3 length equals 12 residues. Germline V gene data show CDR1 as SNHLY and CDR2 as FYNNEI. CDR3: CASDLPLSPLHF. The CDR3 region has the DNA TGTGCCAGCGACCTACCCCTTTCACCCCTCCACTTT.

The V call is TRBV7-9, the J call TRBJ1-4; the D gene is possibly TRBD1 (5 bases). Germline loops: CDR1 SEHNR, CDR2 FQNEAQ (reference sequence). The CDR3 runs 16 residues. Between the trimmed V and J ends, which lost 2 bases and 8 bases, there was a span of 18 bases. The CDR3, as DNA: TGTGCCAGCAGCTTACCAAGGGGAAGGCTTGTGGAAAAACTGTTTTTT. It translates to CASSLPRGRLVEKLFF.

The chain employs TRBV5-1 and TRBJ2-5, with D possibly being TRBD1 or TRBD2 (6 bases each). Trimming stripped 0 bases from V and 3 bases from J, with 15 bases between. CDR1 and CDR2 (germline): SGHRS, YFSETQ. The CDR3 is 16 amino acids. The CDR3 nucleotides read TGCGCCAGCAGCTTGGAGGGGGGCGCGTCTAAAGAGACCCAGTACTTC. Translated, it gives CASSLEGGASKETQYF. Supplemented by reference TRBV5-1 and TRBJ2-5, the full variable domain reads KAGVTQTPRYLIKTRGQQVTLSCSPISGHRSVSWYQQTPGQGLQFLFEYFSETQRNKGNFPGRFSGRQFSNSRSEMNVSTLELGDSALYLCASSLEGGASKETQYFGPGTRLLVL.

The chain is built from TRBV4-1 and TRBJ2-2, with TRBD1 matching 7 bases. From germline, CDR1 is MGHRA and CDR2 YSYEKL. The CDR3 spans 15 residues. V was clipped by 1 base and J by 5 bases; unmatched bases: 4. CDR3 coding DNA: TGCGCCAGCAGCCAAGGACAGGGTGAAACCGGGGAGCTGTTTTTT. It is translated as CASSQGQGETGELFF.

J is TRBJ2-3 and V is TRBV4-1; 8 nucleotides match TRBD2. The V segment lost 4 bases and the J segment 4 bases; nucleotides outside the gene matches: 13. The CDR3 has 17 amino acids. Germline lookup yields CDR1 MGHRA and CDR2 YSYEKL. CDR3 nucleotides: TGCGCCAGCAGCCGCCATCCTCAGCGGGGGAAATCAGATACGCAGTATTTT. The encoded protein is CASSRHPQRGKSDTQYF.

The rearrangement links TRBV30 to TRBJ1-1; D remains ambiguous. Trimming took off 1 base at V and 4 bases at J, with 10 bases between the two ends. The V gene's germline CDR1 is GTSNPN and CDR2 SVGIG (reference sequence). The CDR3 totals 13 residues. CDR3 bases: TGTGCCTGGAGTGGACGGGTCGGCACTGAAGCTTTCTTT. Translated, it gives CAWSGRVGTEAFF. Full variable domain (rest looked up from reference TRBV30 and TRBJ1-1): SQTIHQWPATLVQPVGSPLSLECTVEGTSNPNLYWYRQAAGRGLQLLFYSVGIGQISSEVPQNLSASRPQDRQFILSSKKLLLSDSGFYLCAWSGRVGTEAFFGQGTRLTVV.

The chain joins TRBV7-3 to TRBJ1-1; D is ambiguous. The CDR3 has 13 residues. CDR1 SGHTA and CDR2 FQGTGA come from the germline V gene. V shed 2 bases and J shed 3 bases, with 7 bases lying between them. The CDR3 nucleotides read TGTGCCAGCAGCTTACGCGGGGACACTGAAGCTTTCTTT. As protein: CASSLRGDTEAFF.

The chain links TRBV24-1 to TRBJ1-5; D not resolved. V was shortened by 6 bases and J by 4 bases, with 12 bases between the two germline ends. The CDR3 consists of 14 residues. Germline V gene data show CDR1 as KGHDR and CDR2 as SFDVKD. The CDR3 DNA reads TGTGCCACCAGTACGCCTGGAGATAATCAGCCCCAGCATTTT. This translates into CATSTPGDNQPQHF.